This paragraph reports one TCR beta chain. This entry comes from a study of cytomegalovirus exposure and HLA in healthy donors. The PCR contained 60 Vbeta and 13 Jbeta primers. Sequenced by immunoSEQ multiplex PCR; TCRdb stores in-frame clones only, minus some. Its table records about 40,000 clones. J gave up 7 bases and V 2 bases, and 6 bases lay outside the gene matches. There are 13 residues in the CDR3. In germline, CDR1 is GTSNPN, CDR2 SVGIG (reference sequence). This clonotype originated in a man aged 35 to 55 in good health and CMV-seropositive. The gene calls are TRBV30 and TRBJ2-7, with TRBD1 matching 9 bases. Material: PBMCs. For the CDR3, the DNA is TGTGCCTGGAGTCGGGACAGGGACAAAGAGCAGTACTTC. It encodes CAWSRDRDKEQYF.